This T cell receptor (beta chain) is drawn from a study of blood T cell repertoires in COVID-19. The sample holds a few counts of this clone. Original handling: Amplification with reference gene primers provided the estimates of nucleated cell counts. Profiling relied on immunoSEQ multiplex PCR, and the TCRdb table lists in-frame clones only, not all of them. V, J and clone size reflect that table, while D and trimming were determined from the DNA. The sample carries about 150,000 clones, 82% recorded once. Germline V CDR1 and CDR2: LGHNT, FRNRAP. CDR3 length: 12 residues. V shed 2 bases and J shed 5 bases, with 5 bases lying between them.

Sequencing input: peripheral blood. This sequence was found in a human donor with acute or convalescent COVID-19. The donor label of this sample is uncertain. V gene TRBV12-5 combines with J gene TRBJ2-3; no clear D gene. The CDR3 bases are TGTGCTAGTGGTTTGATCGTAGATACGCAGTATTTT. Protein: CASGLIVDTQYF.